One sample yielded the 7 T cell receptor beta chains listed below, sequenced in a study of early T cells in non-severe SARS-CoV-2 infection. Each CDR3 protein gets one entry after TCRdb re-called the 5' RACE reads with MiXCR. The top ten hold 4.7% of the sample, which has roughly 75,000 distinct CDR3 sequences, about 11% seen once. Sequenced: whole blood. Source of these receptors: an adult who was a healthcare worker with PCR-confirmed SARS-CoV-2 infection or an uninfected control (not recorded which).

This clonotype has only a few counts. The V gene is TRBV18, the J gene TRBJ1-5, with D unresolved. This CDR3 has 13 amino acids. The germline CDR1 and CDR2 sequences are KGHSH and LQKENI. V shed 2 bases and J shed 9 bases, with 11 bases lying between them. CDR3 sequence (DNA): TGTGCCAGCTCACCAGGGGAGGAATGGCCCCAGCATTTT. Amino acids: CASSPGEEWPQHF.

This clonotype has a count of ten or more. The chain employs TRBV5-6 and TRBJ1-2; D is uncertain. There are 13 residues in the CDR3. V was shortened by 3 bases and J by 3 bases, with 9 bases between the two germline ends. Germline CDR1 is SGHDT and CDR2 is YYEEEE. The CDR3 region has the DNA TGTGCCAGCAGCTCCTGGACCTACTATGGCTACACCTTC. As protein: CASSSWTYYGYTF.

This clonotype has ten or more counts. The chain employs TRBV3-1 and TRBJ2-3, with TRBD2 identical over 9 bases. Germline CDR1 LGHDT, CDR2 YNNKEL (reference sequence). The ends lost 0 bases at V and 2 bases at J; junction bases unmatched: 6. The CDR3 has 17 amino acids. The CDR3: CASSQDVAGGPTDTQYF. The DNA for the CDR3 is TGTGCCAGCAGCCAAGACGTGGCGGGGGGGCCCACAGATACGCAGTATTTT.

This clonotype was observed a few times. The chain couples TRBV29-1 to TRBJ1-1; D gene ambiguous. Between the trimmed V and J ends, which lost 3 bases and 3 bases, there was a span of 2 bases. This CDR3 comprises 10 residues. CDR1 is SQVTM and CDR2 is ANQGSEA in the germline V gene. The CDR3 protein is CSVEYTEAFF. In DNA, the CDR3 is TGCAGCGTTGAGTACACTGAAGCTTTCTTT.

In this sample, this clonotype turned up a few times. The gene calls are TRBV9 and TRBJ1-1; D remains ambiguous. The germline gives CDR1 SGDLS, CDR2 YYNGEE. The CDR3 runs to 12 residues. The V and J ends lost 6 bases and 1 base respectively, with 7 bases between them. The DNA for the CDR3 is TGTGCCAGCAACCGGGGGAACACTGAAGCTTTCTTT. Protein product: CASNRGNTEAFF.

The sample holds many counts of this clonotype. The V gene is TRBV7-2, the J gene TRBJ2-3, with D maybe TRBD2 (6 bases). This CDR3 is built from 15 residues. V lost 1 base, J lost 0 bases, and 8 bases lay in between. Germline lookup yields CDR1 SGHTA and CDR2 FQGNSA. The CDR3 is CASSLGRDSTDTQYF. The CDR3 DNA is TGTGCCAGCAGCTTAGGGCGGGACAGCACAGATACGCAGTATTTT.

This chain joins TRBV7-2 and TRBJ2-5, with D perhaps TRBD1 or TRBD2 (5 bases each). The CDR3 consists of 14 residues. V was shortened by 1 base and J by 4 bases, with 10 bases between the two germline ends. The germline V gene has CDR1 SGHTA and CDR2 FQGNSA. The CDR3 region has the DNA TGTGCCAGCAGCTTAGGGGACGGCCCAGAGACCCAGTACTTC. Translated: CASSLGDGPETQYF.